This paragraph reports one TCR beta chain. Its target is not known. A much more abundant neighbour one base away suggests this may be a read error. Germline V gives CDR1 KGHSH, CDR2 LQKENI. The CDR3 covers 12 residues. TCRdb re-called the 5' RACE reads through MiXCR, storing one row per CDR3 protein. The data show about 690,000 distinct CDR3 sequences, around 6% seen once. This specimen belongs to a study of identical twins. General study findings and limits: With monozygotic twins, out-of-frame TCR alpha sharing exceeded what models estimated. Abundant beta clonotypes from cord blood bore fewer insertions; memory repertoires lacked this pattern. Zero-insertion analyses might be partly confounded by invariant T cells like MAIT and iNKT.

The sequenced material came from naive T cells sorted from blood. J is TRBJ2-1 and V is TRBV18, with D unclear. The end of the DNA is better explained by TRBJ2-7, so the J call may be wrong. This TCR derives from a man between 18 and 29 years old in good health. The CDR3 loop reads CASSGLTNEQYF. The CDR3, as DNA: TGTGCCAGCTCAGGATTGACCAATGAGCAGTACTTC.